This T cell receptor (beta chain) was retrieved from a study of Ad26.COV2.S vaccination and SARS-CoV-2 variants. Study-level background: A participant enrolled in the COV1001 Ad26.COV2.S trial arm provided the sample. Ad26.COV2.S, an intramuscular injection, was given once or twice 56 days apart.

Unmatched junction bases numbered 6, after V lost 1 base and J lost 8 bases. This CDR3 spans 14 amino acids. Germline V gene lookup returns CDR1 LGHDT and CDR2 YNNKEL (reference sequence). Indicated treatment: over 15 received Ad26.COV2.S at low or high dose, single or two shots; roughly five received placebo; per-sample allocation not given. The investigators took samples on day 63 after the first vaccine or placebo injection. With regard to this clone: Its antigen remains unidentified.

Study-wide results and caveats: Breadth and depth estimates from TCRs may understate total T cell responses. Vaccine recipients showed a spike-specific TCR breadth that was higher than in placebo recipients.

The repertoire was sequenced with immunoSEQ multiplex PCR; TCRdb's copy has only in-frame clones and lacks some. Found here are more than 300,000 clones, about 88% of them singletons; the top ten hold roughly 6%. The chain employs TRBV3-1 (or the pseudogene TRBV3-2) and TRBJ2-3, with 7 bases aligning to TRBD1. The sequence was collected from a person aged 18-65 years who received the Ad26.COV2.S COVID-19 vaccine or a placebo. The sequencing used peripheral blood, collected in a trial of Ad26.COV2.S vaccine versus placebo. The CDR3 spells CASSQGQGRGTQYF. The CDR3 DNA follows: TGTGCCAGCAGCCAAGGACAGGGACGGGGTACGCAGTATTTT.